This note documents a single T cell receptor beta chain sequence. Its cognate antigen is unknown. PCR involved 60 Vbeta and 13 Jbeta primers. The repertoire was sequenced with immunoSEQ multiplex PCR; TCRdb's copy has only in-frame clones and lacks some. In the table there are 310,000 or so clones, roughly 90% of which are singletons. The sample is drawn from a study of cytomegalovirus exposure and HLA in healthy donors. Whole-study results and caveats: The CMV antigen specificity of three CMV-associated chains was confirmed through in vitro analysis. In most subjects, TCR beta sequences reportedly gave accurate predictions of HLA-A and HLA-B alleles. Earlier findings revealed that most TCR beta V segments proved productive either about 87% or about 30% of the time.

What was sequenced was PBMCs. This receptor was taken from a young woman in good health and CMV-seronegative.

The CDR3 loop is CASSPRSTQYF. The CDR3 nucleotides read TGTGCCAGCAGCCCAAGGAGTACGCAGTATTTT. The chain couples TRBV7-2 to TRBJ2-3; D gene unclear. V lost 5 bases, J lost 8 bases, and 8 bases lay in between. Looked up from germline, CDR1 is SGHTA and CDR2 is FQGNSA. CDR3 length: 11 residues.